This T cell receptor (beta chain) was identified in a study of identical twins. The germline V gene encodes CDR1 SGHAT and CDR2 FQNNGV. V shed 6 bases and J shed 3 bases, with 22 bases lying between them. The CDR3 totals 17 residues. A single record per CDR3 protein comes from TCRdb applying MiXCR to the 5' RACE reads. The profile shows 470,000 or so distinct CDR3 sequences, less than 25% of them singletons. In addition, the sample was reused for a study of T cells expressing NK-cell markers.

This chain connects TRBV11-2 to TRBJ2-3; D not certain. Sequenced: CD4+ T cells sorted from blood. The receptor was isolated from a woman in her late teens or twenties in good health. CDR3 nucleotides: TGTGCCAGCAGGGCTTTTTTGGGCCGGCATCTAACAGATACGCAGTATTTT. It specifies CASRAFLGRHLTDTQYF.